The clone carrying this T cell receptor (beta chain) was seen repeatedly, ten times or more. This entry is derived from a study of Graves' ophthalmopathy and Graves' hyperthyroidism. For repertoire sequencing, the TCR beta CDR3 regions were amplified from RNA transcripts. A first-round RT-PCR used HTBI primers, followed by a second-round multiplex PCR. TCRdb fed the multiplex PCR reads into MiXCR, producing one record per CDR3 protein. The sample has a few hundred thousand distinct CDR3 sequences; 15% are singletons. Per germline, CDR1 SGHAT and CDR2 FQDESV (reference sequence). The CDR3 is made up of 16 amino acids. The V segment lost 5 bases and the J segment 2 bases; nucleotides outside the gene matches: 11.

This receptor was obtained from a woman between 18 and 29 years old with stable Graves' hyperthyroidism. The chain employs TRBV11-1 and TRBJ1-2, with 7 bases fitting TRBD1. The sample consisted of peripheral blood. CDR3 loop: CASSDRTGERNYGYTF. Written as DNA, the CDR3 is TGTGCCAGCAGCGACCGTACAGGGGAGCGGAACTATGGCTACACCTTC.